The clone carrying this T cell receptor (beta chain) came up once. The entry originates in a study of T cell changes during pregnancy in multiple sclerosis. CDR1 and CDR2 (germline): SGHKS, YYEKEE (reference sequence). The CDR3 has 16 amino acids. Trimming removed 3 bases at V and 0 bases at J, with 12 bases between. Data came from immunoSEQ multiplex PCR; TCRdb stores just in-frame clones and leaves some out. The sample records some 77,000 clones, 75% to 90% being singletons. The sequencing here drew on peripheral blood, taken before pregnancy. The sequence was obtained from a female donor with multiple sclerosis, enrolled in a pregnancy study. The chain uses TRBV5-5 and TRBJ1-4, with TRBD1 as a possible D gene (5 bases). CDR3 sequence (DNA): TGTGCCAGCAGCTGGCGGGCGGGGGCAACTAATGAAAAACTGTTTTTT. Translating gives CASSWRAGATNEKLFF.